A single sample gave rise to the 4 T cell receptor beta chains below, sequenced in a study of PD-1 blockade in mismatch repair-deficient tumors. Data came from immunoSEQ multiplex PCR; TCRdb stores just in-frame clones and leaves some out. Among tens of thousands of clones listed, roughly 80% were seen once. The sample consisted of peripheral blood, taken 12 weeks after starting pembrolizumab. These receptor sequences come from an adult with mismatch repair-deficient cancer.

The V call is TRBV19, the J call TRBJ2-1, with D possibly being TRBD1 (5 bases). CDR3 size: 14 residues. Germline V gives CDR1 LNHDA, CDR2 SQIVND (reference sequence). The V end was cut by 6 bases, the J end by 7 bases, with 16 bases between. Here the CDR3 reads CASSHLGANNEQFF. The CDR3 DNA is TGTGCCAGTAGCCACTTAGGGGCCAATAATGAGCAGTTCTTC.

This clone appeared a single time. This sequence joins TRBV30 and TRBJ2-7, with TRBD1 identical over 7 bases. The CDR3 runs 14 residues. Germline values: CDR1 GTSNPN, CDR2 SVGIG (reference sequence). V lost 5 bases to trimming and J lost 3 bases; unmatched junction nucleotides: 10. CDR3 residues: CAWDTTGLGYEQYF. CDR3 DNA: TGTGCCTGGGATACGACAGGGTTGGGCTACGAGCAGTACTTC.

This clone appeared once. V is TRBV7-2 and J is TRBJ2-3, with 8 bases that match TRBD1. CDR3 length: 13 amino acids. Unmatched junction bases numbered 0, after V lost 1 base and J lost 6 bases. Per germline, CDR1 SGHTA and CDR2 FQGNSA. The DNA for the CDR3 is TGTGCCAGCAGCTTAGGACAGGGGGATACGCAGTATTTT. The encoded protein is CASSLGQGDTQYF.

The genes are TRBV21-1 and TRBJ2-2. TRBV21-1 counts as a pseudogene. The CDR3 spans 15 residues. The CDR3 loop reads CASRIAPGLTGELFF. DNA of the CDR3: TGTGCCAGCAGGATAGCTCCAGGCTTGACCGGGGAGCTGTTTTTT.